This T cell receptor beta chain was sequenced in a study of blood T cell repertoires in COVID-19. Study as a whole: The United States, Italy and Spain were the sources of the acute and convalescent COVID-19 samples. T cells, B-cell-depleted T cells, or PBMCs provided the cDNA or gDNA that served as material.

In the source study's methods: Amplification with reference gene primers provided the estimates of nucleated cell counts. Using immunoSEQ multiplex PCR, the repertoire was profiled, and TCRdb retains in-frame clones only, with some absent. That table furnishes V, J and clone size, whereas the DNA furnished D and trimming. The sample carries around 89,000 clones, about 91% recorded once. This CDR3 region has 17 residues. The V segment lost 5 bases and the J segment 0 bases; nucleotides outside the gene matches: 8. Germline assignment: CDR1 MNHEY and CDR2 SMNVEV (reference sequence). This TCR was sampled from a man aged 55 to 70 with acute or convalescent COVID-19. Material: peripheral blood. The chain recombines TRBV27 with TRBJ2-5; TRBD2 agrees at 11 bases. The CDR3, as DNA: TGTGCCAGCAGTCTAAGGGTAGCGGGAGGGTACCAAGAGACCCAGTACTTC. Amino acid sequence: CASSLRVAGGYQETQYF.